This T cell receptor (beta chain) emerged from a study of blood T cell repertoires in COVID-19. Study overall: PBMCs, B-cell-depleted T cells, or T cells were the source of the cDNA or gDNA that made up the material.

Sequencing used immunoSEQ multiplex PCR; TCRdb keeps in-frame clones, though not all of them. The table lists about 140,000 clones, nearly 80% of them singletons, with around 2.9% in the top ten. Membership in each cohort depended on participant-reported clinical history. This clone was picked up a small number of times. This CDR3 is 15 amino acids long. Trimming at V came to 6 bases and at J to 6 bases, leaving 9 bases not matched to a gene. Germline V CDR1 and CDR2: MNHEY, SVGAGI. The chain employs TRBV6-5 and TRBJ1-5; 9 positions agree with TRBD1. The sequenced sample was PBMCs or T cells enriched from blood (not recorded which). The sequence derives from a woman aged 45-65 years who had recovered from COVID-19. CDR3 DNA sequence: TGTGCCAGCAGCCCCTACGGGACAGGGAGTCAGCCCCAGCATTTT. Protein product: CASSPYGTGSQPQHF.